The next 6 T cell receptor beta chains were all read from a single sample in a study of blood T cell repertoires in COVID-19. Sequencing used immunoSEQ multiplex PCR; TCRdb keeps in-frame clones, though not all of them. The sample contains around 130,000 clones, roughly 80% of which appear only once. The specimen sequenced was peripheral blood. These receptor sequences come from a human donor in a cohort sampled during active COVID-19.

The table lists this clone with a count of one. The chain couples TRBV18 to TRBJ1-2; D is perhaps TRBD1 (5 bases). Trimming removed 3 bases at V and 5 bases at J, with 16 bases between. CDR1 and CDR2 from the germline V gene are KGHSH and LQKENI. This CDR3 comprises 15 residues. CDR3: CASSPYPGWDYGYTF. CDR3 nucleotide sequence: TGTGCCAGCTCACCCTACCCAGGGTGGGATTATGGCTACACCTTC.

CDR3 coding DNA: TGTGCCAGCAGCCAAGATCCAGCGGGAGCCTACGAGCAGTACTTC. Translating gives CASSQDPAGAYEQYF. This chain connects TRBV3-1 (or the pseudogene TRBV3-2) to TRBJ2-7; TRBD2 matches at 8 bases. This CDR3 has 15 amino acids. V lost 0 bases and J lost 2; bases outside the gene matches: 3. CDR1 is LGHDT, CDR2 YNNKEL, per germline (reference sequence).

This rearrangement joins TRBV30 to TRBJ2-5; 10 bases are a match to TRBD1. Germline-derived CDR1 and CDR2 are GTSNPN and SVGIG (reference sequence). V dropped 6 bases and J dropped 1; count of bases not matched to a gene: 5. The CDR3 loop spans 14 amino acids. CDR3 in DNA: TGTGCCTGCCGGACAGGGGGGTTCCAAGAGACCCAGTACTTC. Encoded protein: CACRTGGFQETQYF.

The V gene is TRBV5-8, the J gene TRBJ2-7; TRBD1 might be the D (6 bases). The CDR3 length is 12 residues. The germline V gene has CDR1 SGHTS and CDR2 YDEGEE. V was pared by 9 bases and J by 2 bases, with 12 bases between. CDR3 bases: TGTGCCATACAGGGCTCTACCTACGAGCAGTACTTC. Translation gives CAIQGSTYEQYF.

The sample holds one count of this clone. V is TRBV5-6 and J is TRBJ1-6, with TRBD1 as a possible D gene (6 bases). The V end was cut by 2 bases, the J end by 8 bases, with 17 bases between. The V gene's germline CDR1 is SGHDT and CDR2 YYEEEE. The CDR3 has 16 amino acids. The DNA of the CDR3 is TGTGCCAGCAGCTTTGGAGGGGGGGGGCTCGATTCACCCCTCCACTTT. Its translation: CASSFGGGGLDSPLHF.

The rearrangement uses TRBV4-1 and TRBJ2-3; 10 nucleotides line up with TRBD2. In germline, CDR1 is MGHRA, CDR2 YSYEKL. The V and J ends lost 1 base and 6 bases, in that order; junction bases with no gene match: 10. The CDR3 length is 17 residues. CDR3 in DNA: TGCGCCAGCAGCCAAGCGCCAGCGGGAGGGCCTTTGGATACGCAGTATTTT. Protein: CASSQAPAGGPLDTQYF.